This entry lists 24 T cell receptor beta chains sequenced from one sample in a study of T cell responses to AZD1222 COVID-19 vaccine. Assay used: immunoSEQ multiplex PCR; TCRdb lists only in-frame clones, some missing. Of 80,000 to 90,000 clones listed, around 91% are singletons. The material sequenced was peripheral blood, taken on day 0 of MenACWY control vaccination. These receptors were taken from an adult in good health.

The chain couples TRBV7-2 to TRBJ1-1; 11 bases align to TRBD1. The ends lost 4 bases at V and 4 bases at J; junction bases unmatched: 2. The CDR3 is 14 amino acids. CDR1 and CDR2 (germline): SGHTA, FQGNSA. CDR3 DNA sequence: TGTGCCAGCAGCTCGGGACAGGGGGTCACTGAAGCTTTCTTT. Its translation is CASSSGQGVTEAFF.

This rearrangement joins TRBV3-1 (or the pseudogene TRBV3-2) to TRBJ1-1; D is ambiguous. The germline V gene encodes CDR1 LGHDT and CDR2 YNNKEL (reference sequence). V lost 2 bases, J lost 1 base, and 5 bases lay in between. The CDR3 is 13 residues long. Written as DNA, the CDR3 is TGTGCCAGCAGCCAAACTCGGAACACTGAAGCTTTCTTT. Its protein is CASSQTRNTEAFF.

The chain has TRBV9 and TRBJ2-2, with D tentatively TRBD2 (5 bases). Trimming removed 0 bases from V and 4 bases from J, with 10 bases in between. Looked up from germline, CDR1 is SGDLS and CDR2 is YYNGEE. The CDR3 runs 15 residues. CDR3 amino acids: CASSVGVGSTGELFF. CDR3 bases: TGTGCCAGCAGCGTAGGAGTGGGGAGCACCGGGGAGCTGTTTTTT.

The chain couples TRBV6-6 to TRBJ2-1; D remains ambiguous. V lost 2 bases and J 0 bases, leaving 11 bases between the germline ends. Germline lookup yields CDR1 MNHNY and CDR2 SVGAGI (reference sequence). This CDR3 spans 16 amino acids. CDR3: CASSYGPASSYNEQFF. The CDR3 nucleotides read TGTGCCAGCAGTTACGGGCCGGCTAGCTCCTACAATGAGCAGTTCTTC.

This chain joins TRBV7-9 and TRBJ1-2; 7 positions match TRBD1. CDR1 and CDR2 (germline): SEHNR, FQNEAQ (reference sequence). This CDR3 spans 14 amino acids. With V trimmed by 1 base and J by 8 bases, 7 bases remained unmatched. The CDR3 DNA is TGTGCCAGCAGCTTAGGGGGGACAGAGAAGGGCTACACCTTC. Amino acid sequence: CASSLGGTEKGYTF.

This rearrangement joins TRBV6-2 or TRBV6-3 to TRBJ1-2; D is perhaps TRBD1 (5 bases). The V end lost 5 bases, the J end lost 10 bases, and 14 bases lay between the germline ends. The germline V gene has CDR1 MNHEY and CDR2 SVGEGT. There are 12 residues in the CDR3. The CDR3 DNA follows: TGTGCCAGCAGTACTCAGGGTGGTGACTACACCTTC. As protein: CASSTQGGDYTF.

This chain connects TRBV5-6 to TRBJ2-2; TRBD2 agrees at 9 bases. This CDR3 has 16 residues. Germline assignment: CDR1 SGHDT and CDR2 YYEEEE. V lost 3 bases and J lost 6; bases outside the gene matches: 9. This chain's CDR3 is CASSSVLAGSPGELFF. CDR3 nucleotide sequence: TGTGCCAGCAGCTCCGTTCTAGCGGGATCCCCCGGGGAGCTGTTTTTT. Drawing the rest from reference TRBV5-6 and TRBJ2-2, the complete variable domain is DAGVTQSPTHLIKTRGQQVTLRCSPKSGHDTVSWYQQALGQGPQFIFQYYEEEERQRGNFPDRFSGHQFPNYSSELNVNALLLGDSALYLCASSSVLAGSPGELFFGEGSRLTVL.

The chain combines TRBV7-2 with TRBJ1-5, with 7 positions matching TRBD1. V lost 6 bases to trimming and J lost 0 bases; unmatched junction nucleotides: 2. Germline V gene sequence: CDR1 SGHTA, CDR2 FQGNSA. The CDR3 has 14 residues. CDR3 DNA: TGTGCCAGCAGTGGGACAGCTAGCAATCAGCCCCAGCATTTT. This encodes CASSGTASNQPQHF. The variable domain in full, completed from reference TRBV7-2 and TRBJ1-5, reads GAGVSQSPSNKVTEKGKDVELRCDPISGHTALYWYRQSLGQGLEFLIYFQGNSAPDKSGLPSDRFSAERTGGSVSTLTIQRTQQEDSAVYLCASSGTASNQPQHFGDGTRLSIL.

The CDR3 DNA follows: TGCAGTGCTAGTCTAGGGATGTCTGCTGAAGCTTTCTTT. Amino acids: CSASLGMSAEAFF. The gene calls are TRBV20-1 and TRBJ1-1; D is undetermined. The V end lost 3 bases, the J end lost 6 bases, and 14 bases lay between the germline ends. This CDR3 is 13 amino acids long. CDR1 and CDR2 (germline): DFQATT, SNEGSKA (reference sequence).

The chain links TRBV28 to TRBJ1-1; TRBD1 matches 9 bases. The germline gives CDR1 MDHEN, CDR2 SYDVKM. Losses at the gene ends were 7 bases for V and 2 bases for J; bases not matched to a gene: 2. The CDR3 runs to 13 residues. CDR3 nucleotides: TGTGCCAGCAACACAGGGGGCAACACTGAAGCTTTCTTT. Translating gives CASNTGGNTEAFF.

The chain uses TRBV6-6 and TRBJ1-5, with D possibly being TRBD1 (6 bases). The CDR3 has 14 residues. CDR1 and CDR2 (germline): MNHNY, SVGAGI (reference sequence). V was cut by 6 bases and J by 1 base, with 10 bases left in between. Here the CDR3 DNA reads TGTGCCAGCAGGACAGGATCGAGCAATCAGCCCCAGCATTTT. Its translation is CASRTGSSNQPQHF.

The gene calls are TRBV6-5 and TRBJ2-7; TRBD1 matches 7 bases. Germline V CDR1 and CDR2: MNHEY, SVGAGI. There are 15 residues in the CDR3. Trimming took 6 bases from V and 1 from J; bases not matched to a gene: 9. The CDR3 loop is CASRRTGTDSYEQYF. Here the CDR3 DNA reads TGTGCCAGCAGACGTACCGGGACAGATTCCTACGAGCAGTACTTC.

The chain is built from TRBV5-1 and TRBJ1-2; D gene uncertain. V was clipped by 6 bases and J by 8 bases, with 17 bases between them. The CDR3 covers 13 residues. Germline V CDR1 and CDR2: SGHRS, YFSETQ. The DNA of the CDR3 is TGCGCCAGCATCCTTGTAGGTCTAGTGGGCTACACCTTC. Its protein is CASILVGLVGYTF.

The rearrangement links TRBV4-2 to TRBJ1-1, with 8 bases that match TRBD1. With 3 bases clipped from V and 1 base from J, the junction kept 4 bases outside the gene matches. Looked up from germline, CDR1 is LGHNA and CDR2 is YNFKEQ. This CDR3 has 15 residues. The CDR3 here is CASSQSGTGNTEAFF. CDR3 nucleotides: TGTGCCAGCAGCCAGTCCGGGACAGGGAACACTGAAGCTTTCTTT.

The CDR3 loop is CASSYSTGNTGELFF. CDR3 sequence (DNA): TGTGCCAGCAGTTACTCGACAGGGAACACCGGGGAGCTGTTTTTT. This chain links TRBV6-5 with TRBJ2-2, with D possibly matching TRBD1 (6 bases). Between the trimmed V and J ends, which lost 0 bases and 1 base, there was a span of 6 bases. Germline V gene data show CDR1 as MNHEY and CDR2 as SVGAGI. This CDR3 has 15 amino acids.

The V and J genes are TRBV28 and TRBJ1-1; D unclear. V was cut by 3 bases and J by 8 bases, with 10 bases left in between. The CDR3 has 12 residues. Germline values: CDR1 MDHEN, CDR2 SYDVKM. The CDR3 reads CASSFVGPEAFF. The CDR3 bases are TGTGCCAGCAGTTTTGTGGGCCCAGAAGCTTTCTTT.

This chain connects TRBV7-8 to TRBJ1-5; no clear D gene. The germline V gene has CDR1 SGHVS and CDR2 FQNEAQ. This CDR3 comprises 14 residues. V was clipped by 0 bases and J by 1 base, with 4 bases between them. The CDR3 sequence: CASSLAGSNQPQHF. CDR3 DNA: TGTGCCAGCAGCTTAGCAGGAAGCAATCAGCCCCAGCATTTT.

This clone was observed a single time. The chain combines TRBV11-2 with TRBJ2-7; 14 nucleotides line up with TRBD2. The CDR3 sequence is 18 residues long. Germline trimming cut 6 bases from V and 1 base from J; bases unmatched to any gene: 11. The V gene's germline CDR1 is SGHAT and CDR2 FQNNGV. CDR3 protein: CASSRTSGGRGLSYEQYF. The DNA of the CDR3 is TGTGCCAGCAGTCGGACTAGCGGGGGGCGAGGGCTATCCTACGAGCAGTACTTC.

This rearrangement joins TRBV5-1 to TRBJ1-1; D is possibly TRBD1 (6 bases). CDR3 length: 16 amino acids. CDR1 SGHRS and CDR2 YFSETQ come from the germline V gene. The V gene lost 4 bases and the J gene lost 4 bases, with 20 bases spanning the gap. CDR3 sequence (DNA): TGCGCCAGCAGCCCAGGACAGAGAGCGCCGGGCACTGAAGCTTTCTTT. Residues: CASSPGQRAPGTEAFF. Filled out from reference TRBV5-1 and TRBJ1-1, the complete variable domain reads KAGVTQTPRYLIKTRGQQVTLSCSPISGHRSVSWYQQTPGQGLQFLFEYFSETQRNKGNFPGRFSGRQFSNSRSEMNVSTLELGDSALYLCASSPGQRAPGTEAFFGQGTRLTVV.

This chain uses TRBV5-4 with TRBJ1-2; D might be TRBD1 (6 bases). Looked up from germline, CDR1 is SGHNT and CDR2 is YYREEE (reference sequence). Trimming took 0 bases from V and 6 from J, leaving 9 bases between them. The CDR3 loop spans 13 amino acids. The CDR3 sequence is CASSLDREDGYTF. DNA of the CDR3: TGTGCCAGCAGCTTGGACAGGGAGGATGGCTACACCTTC.

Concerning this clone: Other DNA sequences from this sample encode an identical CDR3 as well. The CDR3 region is CASSPGGNEKLFF. CDR3 DNA sequence: TGTGCCAGCTCACCAGGTGGGAATGAAAAACTGTTTTTT. The chain has TRBV18 and TRBJ1-4; D gene uncertain. This CDR3 region has 13 residues. The V gene lost 2 bases and the J gene lost 5 bases, with 6 bases spanning the gap. The germline V gene encodes CDR1 KGHSH and CDR2 LQKENI. Full variable domain (missing parts from reference TRBV18 and TRBJ1-4): NAGVMQNPRHLVRRRGQEARLRCSPMKGHSHVYWYRQLPEEGLKFMVYLQKENIIDESGMPKERFSAEFPKEGPSILRIQQVVRGDSAAYFCASSPGGNEKLFFGSGTQLSVL.

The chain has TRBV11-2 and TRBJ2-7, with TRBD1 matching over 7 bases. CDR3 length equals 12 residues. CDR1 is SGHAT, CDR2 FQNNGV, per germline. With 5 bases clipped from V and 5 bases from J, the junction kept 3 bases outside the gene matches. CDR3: CASSRDRDEQYF. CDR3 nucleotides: TGTGCCAGCAGCCGAGACAGGGACGAGCAGTACTTC.

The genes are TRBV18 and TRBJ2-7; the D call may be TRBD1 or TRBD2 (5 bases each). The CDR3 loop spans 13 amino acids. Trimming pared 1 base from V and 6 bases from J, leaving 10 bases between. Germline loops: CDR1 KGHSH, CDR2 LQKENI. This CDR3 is CASSPRDDGEQYF. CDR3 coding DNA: TGTGCCAGCTCACCACGGGACGATGGCGAGCAGTACTTC.

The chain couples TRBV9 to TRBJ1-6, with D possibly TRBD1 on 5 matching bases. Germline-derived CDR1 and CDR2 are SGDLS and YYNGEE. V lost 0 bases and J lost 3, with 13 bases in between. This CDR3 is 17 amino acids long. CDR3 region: CASSVAIQADYNSPLHF. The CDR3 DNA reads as TGTGCCAGCAGCGTAGCTATACAGGCGGACTATAATTCACCCCTCCACTTT.